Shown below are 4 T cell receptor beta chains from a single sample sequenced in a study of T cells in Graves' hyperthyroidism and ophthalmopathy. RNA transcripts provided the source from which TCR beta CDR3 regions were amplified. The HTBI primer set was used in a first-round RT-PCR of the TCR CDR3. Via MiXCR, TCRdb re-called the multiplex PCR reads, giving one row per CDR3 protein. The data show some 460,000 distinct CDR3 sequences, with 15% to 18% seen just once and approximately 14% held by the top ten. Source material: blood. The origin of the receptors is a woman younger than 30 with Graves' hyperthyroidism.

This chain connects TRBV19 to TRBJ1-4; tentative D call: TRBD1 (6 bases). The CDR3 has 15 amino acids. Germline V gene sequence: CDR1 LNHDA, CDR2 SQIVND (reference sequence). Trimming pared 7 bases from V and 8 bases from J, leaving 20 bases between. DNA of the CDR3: TGTGCCAGTAACTCCATCGGGACACCAGGGGAAAAACTGTTTTTT. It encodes CASNSIGTPGEKLFF.

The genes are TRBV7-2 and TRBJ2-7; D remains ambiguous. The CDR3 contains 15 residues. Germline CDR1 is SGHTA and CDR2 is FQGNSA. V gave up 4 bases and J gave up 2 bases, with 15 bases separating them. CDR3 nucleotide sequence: TGTGCCAGCAGCTCTTCCGCGCATTCAACCTACGAGCAGTACTTC. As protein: CASSSSAHSTYEQYF.

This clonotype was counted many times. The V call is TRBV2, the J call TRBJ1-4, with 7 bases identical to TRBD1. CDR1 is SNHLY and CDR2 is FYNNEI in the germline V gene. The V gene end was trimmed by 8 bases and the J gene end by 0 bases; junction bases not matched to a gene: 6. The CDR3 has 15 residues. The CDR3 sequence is CASHRGSATNEKLFF. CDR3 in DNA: TGTGCCAGCCACAGGGGAAGTGCAACTAATGAAAAACTGTTTTTT. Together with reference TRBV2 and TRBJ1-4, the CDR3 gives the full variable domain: EPEVTQTPSHQVTQMGQEVILRCVPISNHLYFYWYRQILGQKVEFLVSFYNNEISEKSEIFDDQFSVERPDGSNFTLKIRSTKLEDSAMYFCASHRGSATNEKLFFGSGTQLSVL.

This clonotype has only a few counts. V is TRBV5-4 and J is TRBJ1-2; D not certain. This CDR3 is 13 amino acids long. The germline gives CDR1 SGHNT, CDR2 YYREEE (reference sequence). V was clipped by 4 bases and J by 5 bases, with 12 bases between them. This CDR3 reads CASSTLTDYGYTF. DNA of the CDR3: TGTGCCAGCAGCACGCTGACCGATTATGGCTACACCTTC.